This T cell receptor beta chain was captured by sequencing in a study of cytomegalovirus exposure and HLA in healthy donors. Findings and limits, study-wide: Reports credit the classifier with highly specific, highly sensitive diagnosis of cytomegalovirus status.

It was with 60 Vbeta and 13 Jbeta primers that the PCR ran. Data came from immunoSEQ multiplex PCR; TCRdb stores just in-frame clones and leaves some out. The sample contains 170,000 or so clones, 84% of which appear only once. V was clipped by 0 bases and J by 1 base; unmatched bases: 6. Germline CDR1 and CDR2: LGHNT and FRNRAP. This CDR3 is built from 18 residues. Note on this clone: Its antigen is as yet unknown.

The receptor's source is a girl aged 10-17 years in good health and CMV-seropositive. The rearrangement uses TRBV12-5 and TRBJ2-2; 9 bases match TRBD1. The sample taken for sequencing was PBMCs. The CDR3 sequence is CASGLVRTGEENTGELFF. The CDR3 coding sequence is TGTGCTAGTGGTTTGGTCAGGACAGGGGAGGAGAACACCGGGGAGCTGTTTTTT.